The 2 T cell receptor beta chains given below trace back to one sample, sequenced in a study of CD8 T cells in Susac syndrome. It was with random hexamers that 0.5 to 1 ug RNA was reverse transcribed. TCRdb reanalysed the immunoSEQ multiplex PCR reads using MiXCR and keeps one entry per CDR3 protein. The sample consists of approximately 160,000 distinct CDR3 sequences, 92% of them appearing once. Sequences were obtained from CD4+ T cells from PBMCs. All receptors come from a human donor in good health.

This sequence joins TRBV5-1 and TRBJ2-7, with D tentatively TRBD1 (6 bases). Between the trimmed V and J ends, which lost 4 bases and 2 bases, there was a span of 16 bases. The CDR3 is 15 residues long. CDR1 and CDR2 from the germline V gene are SGHRS and YFSETQ. Written as DNA, the CDR3 is TGCGCCAGCAGCACAGGGAGTAGGTCCGCCTACGAGCAGTACTTC. This gives the protein CASSTGSRSAYEQYF.

This clonotype was found a few times. The chain combines TRBV7-9 with TRBJ1-5; D is ambiguous. V lost 2 bases and J 4 bases, leaving 6 bases between the germline ends. Germline V gene lookup returns CDR1 SEHNR and CDR2 FQNEAQ (reference sequence). The CDR3 is made up of 13 amino acids. DNA for the CDR3: TGTGCCAGCAGCTTATCCTCAAATCAGCCCCAGCATTTT. This codes for CASSLSSNQPQHF. The full variable domain, with the rest looked up from reference TRBV7-9 and TRBJ1-5, is DTGVSQNPRHKITKRGQNVTFRCDPISEHNRLYWYRQTLGQGPEFLTYFQNEAQLEKSRLLSDRFSAERPKGSFSTLEIQRTEQGDSAMYLCASSLSSNQPQHFGDGTRLSIL.